The clone carrying this T cell receptor (beta chain) appeared a few times. These data come from a study of response to subunit inactivated influenza vaccine. One entry per CDR3 protein results from TCRdb running MiXCR on the RT-PCR reads. The table includes roughly 780,000 distinct CDR3 sequences, around a sixth detected once. CDR3 length equals 11 residues. The V end lost 6 bases, the J end lost 6 bases, and 7 bases lay between the germline ends. The germline V gene encodes CDR1 SGHAT and CDR2 FQNNGV. V gene TRBV11-2 combines with J gene TRBJ2-3, with D unresolved. The sequence derives from a man aged 50 to 60 who received an inactivated influenza vaccine. This specimen consisted of PBMCs from blood, obtained 4 to 6 days after vaccination. CDR3 residues: CASSPYDTQYF. The CDR3 region has the DNA TGTGCCAGCAGTCCGTATGATACGCAGTATTTT.